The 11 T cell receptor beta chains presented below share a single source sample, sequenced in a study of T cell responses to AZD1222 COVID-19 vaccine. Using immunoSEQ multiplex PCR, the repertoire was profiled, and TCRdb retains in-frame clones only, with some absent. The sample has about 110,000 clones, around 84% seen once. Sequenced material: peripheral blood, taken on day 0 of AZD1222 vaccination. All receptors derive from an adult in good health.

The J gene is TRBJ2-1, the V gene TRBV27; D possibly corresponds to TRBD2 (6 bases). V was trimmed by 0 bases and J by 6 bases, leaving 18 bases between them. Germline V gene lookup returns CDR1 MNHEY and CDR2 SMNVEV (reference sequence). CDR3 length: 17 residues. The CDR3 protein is CASSLSPPGLRGNEQFF. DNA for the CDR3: TGTGCCAGCAGTTTATCTCCCCCGGGACTCCGGGGCAATGAGCAGTTCTTC.

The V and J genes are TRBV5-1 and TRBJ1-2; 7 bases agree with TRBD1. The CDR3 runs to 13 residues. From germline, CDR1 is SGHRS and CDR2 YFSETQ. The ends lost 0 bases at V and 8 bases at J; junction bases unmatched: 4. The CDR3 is CASSLVRGQGYTF. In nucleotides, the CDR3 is TGCGCCAGCAGCTTGGTGAGGGGGCAAGGCTACACCTTC.

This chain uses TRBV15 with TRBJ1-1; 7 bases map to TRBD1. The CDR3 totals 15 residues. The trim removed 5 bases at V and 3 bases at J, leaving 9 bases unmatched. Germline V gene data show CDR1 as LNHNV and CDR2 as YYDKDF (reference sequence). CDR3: CATSGEGTAYTEAFF. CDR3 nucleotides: TGTGCCACCAGCGGGGAAGGGACAGCCTACACTGAAGCTTTCTTT. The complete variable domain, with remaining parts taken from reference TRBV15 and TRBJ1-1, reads DAMVIQNPRYQVTQFGKPVTLSCSQTLNHNVMYWYQQKSSQAPKLLFHYYDKDFNNEADTPDNFQSRRPNTSFCFLDIRSPGLGDTAMYLCATSGEGTAYTEAFFGQGTRLTVV.

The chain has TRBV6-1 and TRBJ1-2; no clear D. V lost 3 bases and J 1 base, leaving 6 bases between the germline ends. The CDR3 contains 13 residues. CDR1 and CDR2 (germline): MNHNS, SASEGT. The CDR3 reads CASSEGSNYGYTF. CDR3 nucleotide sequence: TGTGCCAGCAGTGAGGGCAGTAACTATGGCTACACCTTC.

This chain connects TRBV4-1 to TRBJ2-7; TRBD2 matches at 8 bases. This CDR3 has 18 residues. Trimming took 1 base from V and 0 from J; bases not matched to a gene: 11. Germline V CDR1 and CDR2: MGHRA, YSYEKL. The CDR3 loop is CASSQGRSGGTLSYEQYF. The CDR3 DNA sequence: TGCGCCAGCAGCCAAGGGAGGAGCGGGGGAACTCTCTCCTACGAGCAGTACTTC.

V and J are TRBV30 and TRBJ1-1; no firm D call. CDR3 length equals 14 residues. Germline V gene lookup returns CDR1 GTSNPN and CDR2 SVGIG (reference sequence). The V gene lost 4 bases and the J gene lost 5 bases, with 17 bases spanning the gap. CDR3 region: CAWKAFRLETEAFF. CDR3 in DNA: TGTGCCTGGAAGGCCTTCCGCCTGGAAACTGAAGCTTTCTTT.

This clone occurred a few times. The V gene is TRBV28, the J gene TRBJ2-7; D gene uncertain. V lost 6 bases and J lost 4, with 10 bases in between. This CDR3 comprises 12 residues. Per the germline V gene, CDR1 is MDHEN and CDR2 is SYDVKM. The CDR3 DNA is TGTGCCAGCAGCGGTGGATCATACGAGCAGTACTTC. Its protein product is CASSGGSYEQYF.

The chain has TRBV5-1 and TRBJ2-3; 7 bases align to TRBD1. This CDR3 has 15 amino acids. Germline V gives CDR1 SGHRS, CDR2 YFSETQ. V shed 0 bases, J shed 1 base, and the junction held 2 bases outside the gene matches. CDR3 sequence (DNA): TGCGCCAGCAGCTTGGACAGGGGCCGCACAGATACGCAGTATTTT. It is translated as CASSLDRGRTDTQYF.

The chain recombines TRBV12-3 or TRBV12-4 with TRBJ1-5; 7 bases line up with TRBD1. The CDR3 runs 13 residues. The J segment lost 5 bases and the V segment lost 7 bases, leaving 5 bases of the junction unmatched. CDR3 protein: CASTGQAYQPQHF. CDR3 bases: TGTGCCAGCACTGGACAGGCCTATCAGCCCCAGCATTTT.

The CDR3 is CASSSLGRGAQYF. The DNA for the CDR3 is TGTGCCAGCAGTTCCCTGGGACGTGGGGCCCAGTACTTC. The genes are TRBV27 and TRBJ2-5; the D call may be TRBD1 or TRBD2 (5 bases each). V lost 4 bases and J 9 bases, leaving 15 bases between the germline ends. The CDR3 spans 13 residues. CDR1 is MNHEY and CDR2 is SMNVEV in the germline V gene (reference sequence).

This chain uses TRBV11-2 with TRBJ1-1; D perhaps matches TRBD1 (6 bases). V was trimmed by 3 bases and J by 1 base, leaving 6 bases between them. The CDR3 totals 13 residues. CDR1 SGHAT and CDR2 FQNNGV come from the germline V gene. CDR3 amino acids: CASSLDRNTEAFF. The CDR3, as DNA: TGTGCCAGCAGCTTGGACAGGAACACTGAAGCTTTCTTT.